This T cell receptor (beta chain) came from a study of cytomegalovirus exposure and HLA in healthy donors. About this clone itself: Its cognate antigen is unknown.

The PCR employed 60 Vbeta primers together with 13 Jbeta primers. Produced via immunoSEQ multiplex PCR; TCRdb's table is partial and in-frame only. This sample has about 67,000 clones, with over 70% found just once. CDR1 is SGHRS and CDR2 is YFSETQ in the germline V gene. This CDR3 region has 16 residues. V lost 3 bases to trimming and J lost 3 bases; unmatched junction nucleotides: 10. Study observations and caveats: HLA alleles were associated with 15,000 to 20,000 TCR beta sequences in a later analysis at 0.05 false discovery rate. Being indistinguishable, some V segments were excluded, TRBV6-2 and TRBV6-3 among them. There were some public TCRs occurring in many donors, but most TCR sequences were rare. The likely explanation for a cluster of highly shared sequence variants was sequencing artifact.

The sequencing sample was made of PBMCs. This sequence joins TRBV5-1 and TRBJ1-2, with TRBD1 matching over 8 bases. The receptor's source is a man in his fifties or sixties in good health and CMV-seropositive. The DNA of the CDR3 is TGCGCCAGCAGCTCCGACACAGGGGGTCTATACTATGGCTACACCTTC. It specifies CASSSDTGGLYYGYTF.